Listed below are T cell receptor beta chains from one sample, sequenced in a study of cytomegalovirus exposure and HLA in healthy donors. Assay: immunoSEQ multiplex PCR; the TCRdb copy retains only in-frame clones and omits some. The profile shows 150,000 to 200,000 clones, about 85% of them singletons. The sample comprised PBMCs. The receptors come from a male donor in good health and CMV-seropositive. Both conserved end residues are part of each CDR3. Fields, in order: J gene, V gene, D gene, clone size, CDR3 protein, CDR3 DNA. A D gene is named only where the DNA matches it firmly. Clone size, where shown, is once, few, many, or a class for clones that have expanded.

J: TRBJ2-5
V: TRBV11-2
D: -
size: once
CDR3: CASSLGFSGETQYF
DNA: TGTGCCAGCAGCTTAGGTTTCTCAGGGGAGACCCAGTACTTC

J: TRBJ2-7
V: TRBV7-6
D: TRBD1
size: once
CDR3: CASSPTGGSNEQYF
DNA: TGTGCCAGCAGCCCGACAGGGGGCTCAAACGAGCAGTACTTC

J: TRBJ2-6
V: TRBV28
D: -
size: -
CDR3: CASRVAGTARSGANVLTF
DNA: TGTGCCAGCAGAGTCGCCGGGACTGCCCGCTCTGGGGCCAACGTCCTGACTTTC

J: TRBJ2-3
V: TRBV7-2
D: TRBD2
size: -
CDR3: CASRTTSLDTQYF
DNA: TGTGCCAGCAGAACGACTAGCTTGGATACGCAGTATTTT

J: TRBJ1-1
V: TRBV15
D: -
size: -
CDR3: CATSRINPGLNTEAFF
DNA: TGTGCCACCAGCAGAATCAATCCGGGGTTGAACACTGAAGCTTTCTTT

J: TRBJ1-1
V: TRBV9
D: -
size: -
CDR3: CASSSEPPGNTEAFF
DNA: TGTGCCAGCAGTTCTGAGCCCCCGGGGAACACTGAAGCTTTCTTT

J: TRBJ2-1
V: TRBV7-2
D: TRBD2
size: -
CDR3: CASSLTSGGPYNEQFF
DNA: TGTGCCAGCAGCTTAACTAGCGGGGGGCCCTACAATGAGCAGTTCTTC

J: TRBJ2-1
V: TRBV11-1
D: TRBD2
size: -
CDR3: CATSSGLAGGNEQFF
DNA: TGTGCCACCTCCTCAGGACTAGCGGGAGGCAATGAGCAGTTCTTC

J: TRBJ2-5
V: TRBV7-2
D: TRBD2
size: -
CDR3: CASSLTGGETQYF
DNA: TGTGCCAGCAGCTTAACCGGGGGGGAGACCCAGTACTTC

J: TRBJ2-3
V: TRBV4-3
D: TRBD2
size: -
CDR3: CASSQGTSGGFSGTDTQYF
DNA: TGCGCCAGCAGCCAAGGGACTAGCGGGGGGTTTTCGGGCACAGATACGCAGTATTTT

J: TRBJ2-3
V: TRBV6-6
D: -
size: -
CDR3: CASSYYPGESDTQYF
DNA: TGTGCCAGCAGTTACTATCCGGGAGAGTCAGATACGCAGTATTTT

J: TRBJ2-2
V: TRBV19
D: TRBD2
size: -
CDR3: CASSIVGSGSSGELFF
DNA: TGTGCCAGTAGTATAGTTGGTAGCGGGAGTTCCGGGGAGCTGTTTTTT

J: TRBJ2-5
V: TRBV21-1
D: -
size: -
CDR3: CASAGAYEQYF
DNA: TGTGCCAGCGCGGGAGCTTATGAGCAGTACTTC

J: TRBJ2-2
V: TRBV19
D: -
size: -
CDR3: CASGGAGANTGELFF
DNA: TGTGCCAGTGGGGGGGCAGGCGCGAACACCGGGGAGCTGTTTTTT

J: TRBJ1-5
V: TRBV30
D: -
size: -
CDR3: CAWSRSGKSNQPQHF
DNA: TGTGCCTGGAGCAGGTCCGGAAAGAGCAATCAGCCCCAGCATTTT

J: TRBJ2-7
V: TRBV5-6
D: -
size: -
CDR3: CASSFGGSYEQYF
DNA: TGTGCCAGCAGCTTCGGAGGCTCCTACGAGCAGTACTTC

J: TRBJ2-5
V: TRBV11-2
D: TRBD2
size: once
CDR3: CASSNRLAEETQYF
DNA: TGTGCCAGCAGCAACCGACTAGCGGAAGAGACCCAGTACTTC

J: TRBJ2-2
V: TRBV6-4
D: -
size: few
CDR3: CASSVGEHTGELFF
DNA: TGTGCCAGCAGTGTTGGGGAGCACACCGGGGAGCTGTTTTTT

J: TRBJ2-2
V: TRBV12-5
D: TRBD2
size: -
CDR3: CASGFSTRGSSGSSGTGELFF
DNA: TGTGCTAGTGGTTTCTCAACAAGGGGGTCTAGCGGGAGCAGCGGCACCGGGGAGCTGTTTTTT

J: TRBJ2-1
V: TRBV28
D: -
size: -
CDR3: CASNRRGDNEQFF
DNA: TGTGCCAGCAACCGCAGGGGGGACAATGAGCAGTTCTTC

J: TRBJ2-7
V: TRBV18
D: TRBD1
size: -
CDR3: CASSPGQGVYYEQYF
DNA: TGTGCCAGCTCACCCGGACAGGGTGTTTACTACGAGCAGTACTTC

J: TRBJ1-1
V: TRBV5-5
D: TRBD1
size: once
CDR3: CASSLYPKKTGGDTEAFF
DNA: TGTGCCAGCAGCTTGTATCCCAAAAAGACAGGGGGTGACACTGAAGCTTTCTTT

J: TRBJ2-3
V: TRBV5-6
D: -
size: -
CDR3: CASSSWGGHPLTDTQYF
DNA: TGTGCCAGCAGCTCCTGGGGCGGACACCCCCTCACAGATACGCAGTATTTT

J: TRBJ2-5
V: TRBV11-1
D: -
size: once
CDR3: CASSLARGGETQYF
DNA: TGTGCCAGCAGCTTAGCGCGAGGAGGAGAGACCCAGTACTTC

J: TRBJ1-2
V: TRBV7-3
D: TRBD1
size: -
CDR3: CASSPGTGYGYTF
DNA: TGTGCCAGCAGCCCTGGGACAGGCTATGGCTACACCTTC

J: TRBJ2-3
V: TRBV19
D: TRBD2
size: -
CDR3: CSVAGDGESTDTQYF
DNA: TGTTCGGTAGCGGGAGATGGGGAGAGCACAGATACGCAGTATTTT

J: TRBJ1-5
V: TRBV30
D: TRBD1
size: -
CDR3: CAWRDRVRGQPQHF
DNA: TGTGCCTGGAGAGACAGGGTTCGTGGCCAGCCCCAGCATTTT

J: TRBJ2-3
V: TRBV18
D: -
size: -
CDR3: CASGRDTTDTQYF
DNA: TGTGCCAGCGGACGGGACACAACAGATACGCAGTATTTT

J: TRBJ1-1
V: TRBV7-9
D: -
size: -
CDR3: CASSALHPGRGDGTEAFF
DNA: TGTGCCAGCAGCGCCTTGCACCCCGGCAGGGGAGACGGCACTGAAGCTTTCTTT

J: TRBJ1-1
V: TRBV6-5
D: -
size: -
CDR3: CAAARGPTEAFF
DNA: TGTGCCGCGGCGCGGGGGCCCACTGAAGCTTTCTTT

J: TRBJ1-3
V: TRBV7-2
D: -
size: -
CDR3: CASSLVVAVAGNTIYF
DNA: TGTGCCAGCAGCCTAGTGGTGGCAGTGGCTGGAAACACCATATATTTT

J: TRBJ1-5
V: TRBV6-5
D: -
size: few
CDR3: CASRKSREGQPQHF
DNA: TGTGCCAGCAGGAAGTCCAGGGAGGGGCAGCCCCAGCATTTT

J: TRBJ1-2
V: TRBV27
D: -
size: -
CDR3: CASSFNRDYGYTF
DNA: TGTGCCAGCAGTTTTAACAGGGACTATGGCTACACCTTC

J: TRBJ2-3
V: TRBV5-1
D: -
size: few
CDR3: CASSIISSTQYF
DNA: TGCGCCAGCAGCATAATTTCCTCTACGCAGTATTTT

J: TRBJ2-7
V: TRBV7-9
D: -
size: -
CDR3: CASSPSGEEQYF
DNA: TGTGCCAGCAGCCCGTCGGGGGAAGAGCAGTACTTC

J: TRBJ1-2
V: TRBV19
D: -
size: -
CDR3: CASSADSLSGYTF
DNA: TGTGCCAGTTCTGCCGACAGTCTCAGCGGCTACACCTTC

J: TRBJ2-5
V: TRBV11-3
D: TRBD2
size: -
CDR3: CASSSSGGPGVQQTQYF
DNA: TGTGCCAGCAGCTCATCGGGAGGGCCAGGAGTACAGCAGACCCAGTACTTC

J: TRBJ2-5
V: TRBV7-9
D: TRBD2
size: -
CDR3: CASERGQETQYF
DNA: TGTGCCAGTGAGCGGGGGCAGGAGACCCAGTACTTC

J: TRBJ1-6
V: TRBV10-3
D: -
size: -
CDR3: CAISETVAGVEGDSPLHF
DNA: TGTGCCATCAGTGAGACTGTGGCAGGGGTTGAGGGCGATTCACCCCTCCACTTT

J: TRBJ2-6
V: TRBV28
D: TRBD1
size: -
CDR3: CASSPPLYGQGAYGANVLTF
DNA: TGTGCCAGCAGCCCCCCTCTCTACGGACAGGGGGCGTATGGGGCCAACGTCCTGACTTTC

J: TRBJ2-2
V: TRBV7-3
D: TRBD1
size: -
CDR3: CASSRTGSNTGELFF
DNA: TGTGCCAGCAGCCGGACAGGCTCGAACACCGGGGAGCTGTTTTTT

J: TRBJ2-3
V: TRBV5-1
D: TRBD2
size: -
CDR3: CASRLGGGGFDTQYF
DNA: TGCGCCAGCAGACTCGGGGGGGGCGGGTTTGATACGCAGTATTTT